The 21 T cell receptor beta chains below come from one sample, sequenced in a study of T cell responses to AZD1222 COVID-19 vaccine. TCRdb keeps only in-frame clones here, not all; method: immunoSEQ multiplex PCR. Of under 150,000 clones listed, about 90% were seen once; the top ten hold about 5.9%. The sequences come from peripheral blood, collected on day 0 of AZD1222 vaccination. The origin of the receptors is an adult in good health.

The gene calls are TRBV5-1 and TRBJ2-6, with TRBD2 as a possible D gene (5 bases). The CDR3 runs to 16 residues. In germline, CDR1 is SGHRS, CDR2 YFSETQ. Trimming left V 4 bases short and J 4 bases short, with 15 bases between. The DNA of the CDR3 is TGCGCCAGCAGCCCGACTACCCCGGGAGGGGCCAACGTCCTGACTTTC. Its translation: CASSPTTPGGANVLTF.

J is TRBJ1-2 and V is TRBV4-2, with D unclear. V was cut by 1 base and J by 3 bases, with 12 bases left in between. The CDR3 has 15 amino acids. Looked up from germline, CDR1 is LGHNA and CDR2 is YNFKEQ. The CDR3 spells CASSQAFGEDYGYTF. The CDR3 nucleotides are TGTGCCAGCAGCCAAGCCTTTGGAGAAGACTATGGCTACACCTTC.

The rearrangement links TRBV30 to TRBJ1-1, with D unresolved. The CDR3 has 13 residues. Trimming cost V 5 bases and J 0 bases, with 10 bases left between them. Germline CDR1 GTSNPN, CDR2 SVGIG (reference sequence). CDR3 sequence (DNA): TGTGCCTGGTCGAGGGTTTTGAACACTGAAGCTTTCTTT. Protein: CAWSRVLNTEAFF.

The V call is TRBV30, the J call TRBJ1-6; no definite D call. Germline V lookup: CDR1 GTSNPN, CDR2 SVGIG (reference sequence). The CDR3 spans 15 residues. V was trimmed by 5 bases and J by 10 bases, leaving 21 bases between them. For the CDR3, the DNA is TGTGCCTGGCAGAGACTGACCGGACTGAGCTCACCCCTCCACTTT. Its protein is CAWQRLTGLSSPLHF. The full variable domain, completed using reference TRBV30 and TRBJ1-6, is SQTIHQWPATLVQPVGSPLSLECTVEGTSNPNLYWYRQAAGRGLQLLFYSVGIGQISSEVPQNLSASRPQDRQFILSSKKLLLSDSGFYLCAWQRLTGLSSPLHFGNGTRLTVT.

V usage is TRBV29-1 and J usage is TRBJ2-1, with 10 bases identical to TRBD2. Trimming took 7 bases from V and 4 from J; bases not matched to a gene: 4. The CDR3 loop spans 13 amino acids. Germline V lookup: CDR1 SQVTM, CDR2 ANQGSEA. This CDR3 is CSARAGGYNEQFF. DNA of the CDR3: TGCAGCGCACGAGCGGGAGGGTACAATGAGCAGTTCTTC.

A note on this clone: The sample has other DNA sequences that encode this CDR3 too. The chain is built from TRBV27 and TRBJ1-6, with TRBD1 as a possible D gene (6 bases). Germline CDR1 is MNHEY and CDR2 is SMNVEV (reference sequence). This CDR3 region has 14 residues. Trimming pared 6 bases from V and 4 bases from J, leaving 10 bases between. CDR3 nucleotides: TGTGCCAGCAGGGAAACAGGGTATAATTCACCCCTCCACTTT. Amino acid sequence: CASRETGYNSPLHF.

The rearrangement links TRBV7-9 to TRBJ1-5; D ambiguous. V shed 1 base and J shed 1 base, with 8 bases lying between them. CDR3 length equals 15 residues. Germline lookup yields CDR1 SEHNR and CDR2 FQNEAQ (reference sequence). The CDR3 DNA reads TGTGCCAGCAGCTTAGGGGATCTAAGCAATCAGCCCCAGCATTTT. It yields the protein CASSLGDLSNQPQHF.

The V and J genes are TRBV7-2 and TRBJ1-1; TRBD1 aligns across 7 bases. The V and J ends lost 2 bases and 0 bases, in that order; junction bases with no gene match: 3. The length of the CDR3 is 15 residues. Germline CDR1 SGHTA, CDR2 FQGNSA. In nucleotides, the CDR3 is TGTGCCAGCAGCTTAACAACAGGGGTGAACACTGAAGCTTTCTTT. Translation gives CASSLTTGVNTEAFF. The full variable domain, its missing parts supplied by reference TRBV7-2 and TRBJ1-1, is GAGVSQSPSNKVTEKGKDVELRCDPISGHTALYWYRQSLGQGLEFLIYFQGNSAPDKSGLPSDRFSAERTGGSVSTLTIQRTQQEDSAVYLCASSLTTGVNTEAFFGQGTRLTVV.

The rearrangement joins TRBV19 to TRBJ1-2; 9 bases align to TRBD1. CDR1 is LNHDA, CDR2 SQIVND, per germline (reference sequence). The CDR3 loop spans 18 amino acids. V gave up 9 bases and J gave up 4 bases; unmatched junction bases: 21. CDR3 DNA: TGTGCCAGCGGAAGACTCGGACAGGGGACGAGGGCATCCTATGGCTACACCTTC. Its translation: CASGRLGQGTRASYGYTF.

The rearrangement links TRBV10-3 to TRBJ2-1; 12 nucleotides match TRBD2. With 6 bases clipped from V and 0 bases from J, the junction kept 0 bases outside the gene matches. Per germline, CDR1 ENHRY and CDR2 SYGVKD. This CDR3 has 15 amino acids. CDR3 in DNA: TGTGCCATCAGGACTAGCGGGAGCTCCTACAATGAGCAGTTCTTC. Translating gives CAIRTSGSSYNEQFF.

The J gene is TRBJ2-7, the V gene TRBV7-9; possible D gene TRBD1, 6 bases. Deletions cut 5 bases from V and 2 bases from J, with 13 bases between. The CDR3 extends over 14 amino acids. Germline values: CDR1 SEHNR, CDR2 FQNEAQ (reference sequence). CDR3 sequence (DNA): TGTGCCAGCAGCGAGGGACAAAACCCCTACGAGCAGTACTTC. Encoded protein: CASSEGQNPYEQYF.

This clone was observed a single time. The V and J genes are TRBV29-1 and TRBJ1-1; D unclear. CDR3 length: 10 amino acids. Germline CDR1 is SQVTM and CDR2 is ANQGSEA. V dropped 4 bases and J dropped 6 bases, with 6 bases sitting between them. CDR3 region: CSVVNPEAFF. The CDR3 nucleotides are TGCAGCGTTGTTAACCCTGAAGCTTTCTTT.

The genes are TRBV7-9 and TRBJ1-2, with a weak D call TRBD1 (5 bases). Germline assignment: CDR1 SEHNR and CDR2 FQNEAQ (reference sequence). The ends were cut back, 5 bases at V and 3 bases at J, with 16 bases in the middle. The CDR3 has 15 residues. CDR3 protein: CASSDPAGLDYGYTF. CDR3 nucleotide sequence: TGTGCCAGCAGCGACCCGGCAGGGTTGGACTATGGCTACACCTTC.

CDR3 DNA: TGTGCCAGCAGCCGAGTCATCACTTACGAGCAGTACTTC. It specifies CASSRVITYEQYF. J is TRBJ2-7 and V is TRBV28; no reliable D call. In germline, CDR1 is MDHEN, CDR2 SYDVKM. This CDR3 has 13 amino acids. V was pared by 6 bases and J by 4 bases, with 13 bases between.

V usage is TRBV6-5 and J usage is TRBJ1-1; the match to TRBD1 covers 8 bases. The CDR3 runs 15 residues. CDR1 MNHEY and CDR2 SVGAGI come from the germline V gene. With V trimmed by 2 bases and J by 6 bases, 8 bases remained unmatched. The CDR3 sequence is CASSYRTGPLAEAFF. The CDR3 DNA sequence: TGTGCCAGCAGTTACCGGACAGGGCCCCTGGCTGAAGCTTTCTTT.

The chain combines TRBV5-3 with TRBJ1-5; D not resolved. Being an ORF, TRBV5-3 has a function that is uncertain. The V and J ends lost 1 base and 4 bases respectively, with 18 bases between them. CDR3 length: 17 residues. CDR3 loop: CARSLMRRALQNQPQHF. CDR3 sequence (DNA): TGTGCCAGAAGCTTGATGAGGAGGGCCCTACAGAATCAGCCCCAGCATTTT.

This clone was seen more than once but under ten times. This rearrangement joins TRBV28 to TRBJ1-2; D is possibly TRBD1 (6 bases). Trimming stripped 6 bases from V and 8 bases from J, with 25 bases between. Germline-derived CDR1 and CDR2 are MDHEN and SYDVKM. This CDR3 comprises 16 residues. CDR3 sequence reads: CASRGRTDFIGYGYTF. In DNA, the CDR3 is TGTGCCAGCAGAGGACGGACAGACTTCATTGGGTACGGCTACACCTTC.

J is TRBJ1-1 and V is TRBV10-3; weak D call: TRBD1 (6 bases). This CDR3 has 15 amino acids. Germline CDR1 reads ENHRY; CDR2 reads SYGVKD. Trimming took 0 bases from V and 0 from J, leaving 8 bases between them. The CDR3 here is CAISESNRVNTEAFF. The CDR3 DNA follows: TGTGCCATCAGTGAGTCGAACAGGGTGAACACTGAAGCTTTCTTT.

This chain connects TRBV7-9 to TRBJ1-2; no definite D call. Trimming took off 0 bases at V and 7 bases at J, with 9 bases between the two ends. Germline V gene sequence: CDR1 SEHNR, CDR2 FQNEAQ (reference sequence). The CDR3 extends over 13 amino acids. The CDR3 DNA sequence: TGTGCCAGCAGCTTAGCGCGAGGGAGTGGCTACACCTTC. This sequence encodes CASSLARGSGYTF.

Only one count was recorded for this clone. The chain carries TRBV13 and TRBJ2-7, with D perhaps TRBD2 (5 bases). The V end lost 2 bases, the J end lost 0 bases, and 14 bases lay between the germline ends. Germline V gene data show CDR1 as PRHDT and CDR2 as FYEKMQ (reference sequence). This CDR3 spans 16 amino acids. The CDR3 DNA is TGTGCCAGCAGCTTAAAGCGGACCAAAAGCTCCTACGAGCAGTACTTC. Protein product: CASSLKRTKSSYEQYF.

Here the CDR3 DNA reads TGTGCCAGTAGTATAGATCTACTAGCGGGAGGTGATAATGAGCAGTTCTTC. It translates to CASSIDLLAGGDNEQFF. The chain couples TRBV19 to TRBJ2-1; the match to TRBD2 covers 12 bases. Germline V gene lookup returns CDR1 LNHDA and CDR2 SQIVND (reference sequence). J gave up 7 bases and V 0 bases, and 7 bases lay outside the gene matches. The CDR3 covers 17 residues.